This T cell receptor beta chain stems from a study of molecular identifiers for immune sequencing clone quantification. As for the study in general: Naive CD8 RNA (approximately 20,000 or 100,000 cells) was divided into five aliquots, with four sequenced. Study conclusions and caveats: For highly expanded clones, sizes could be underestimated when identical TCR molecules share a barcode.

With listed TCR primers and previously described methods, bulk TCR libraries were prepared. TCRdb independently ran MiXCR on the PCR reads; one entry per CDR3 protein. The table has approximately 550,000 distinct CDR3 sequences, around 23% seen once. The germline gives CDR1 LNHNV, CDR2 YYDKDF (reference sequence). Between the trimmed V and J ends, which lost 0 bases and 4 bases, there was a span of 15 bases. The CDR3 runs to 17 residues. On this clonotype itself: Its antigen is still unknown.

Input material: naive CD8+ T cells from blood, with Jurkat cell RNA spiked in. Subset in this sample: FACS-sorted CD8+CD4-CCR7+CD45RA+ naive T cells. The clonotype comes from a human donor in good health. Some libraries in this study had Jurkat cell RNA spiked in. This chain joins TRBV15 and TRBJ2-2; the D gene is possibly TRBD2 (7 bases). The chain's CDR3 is CATSRDLGGASTGELFF. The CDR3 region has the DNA TGTGCCACCAGCAGAGATTTAGGGGGGGCGAGCACCGGGGAGCTGTTTTTT. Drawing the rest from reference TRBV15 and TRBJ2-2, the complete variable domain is DAMVIQNPRYQVTQFGKPVTLSCSQTLNHNVMYWYQQKSSQAPKLLFHYYDKDFNNEADTPDNFQSRRPNTSFCFLDIRSPGLGDTAMYLCATSRDLGGASTGELFFGEGSRLTVL.